The clone carrying this T cell receptor (beta chain) was seen a few times. Its target is unknown. TCRdb called the reads again in MiXCR, with one record for every CDR3 protein. The data hold 650,000 to 900,000 distinct CDR3 sequences, with around 29% observed a single time. The data are from a study of T cell repertoires in cytomegalovirus infection. General study results and limits: What dominated the ex vivo response were HLA-C-restricted CMV-specific TCR beta clonotypes.

Looked up from germline, CDR1 is SGHKS and CDR2 is YYEKEE (reference sequence). The CDR3 sequence is 15 residues long. The V and J ends lost 0 bases and 2 bases, in that order; junction bases with no gene match: 3. Sequencing used cultured CD8+ T cells from PBMCs, obtained from culture after CMV antigen stimulation. The receptor was derived from a human donor in good health (CMV status not recorded). Some clones in this sample may be carry-over from other donors' samples. This sequence joins TRBV5-5 and TRBJ2-7; 9 bases line up with TRBD2. CDR3 in amino acids: CASSLVAGETYEQYF. In DNA form, the CDR3 reads TGTGCCAGCAGCTTGGTAGCGGGGGAGACCTACGAGCAGTACTTC. The full variable domain, in which reference TRBV5-5 and TRBJ2-7 provide the parts outside the CDR3, is DAGVTQSPTHLIKTRGQQVTLRCSPISGHKSVSWYQQVLGQGPQFIFQYYEKEERGRGNFPDRFSARQFPNYSSELNVNALLLGDSALYLCASSLVAGETYEQYFGPGTRLTVT.